This T cell receptor (beta chain) appears in the sequencing data of a study of T cell responses to AZD1222 COVID-19 vaccine. Findings of the study overall: Spike-wide vaccine-associated CD4 TCRs dominated at 160-218 and 743-854. Donors, mostly white British, included more females; clonal diversity was possibly underestimated. After two AZD1222 doses, spike-specific TCR breadth and depth rose versus day 0.

With respect to this clone: What it binds is not known.

Data came from immunoSEQ multiplex PCR; TCRdb stores just in-frame clones and leaves some out. Of some 150,000 clones listed, about 89% are singletons. Germline CDR1 SGHVS, CDR2 FNYEAQ. CDR3 size: 12 residues. Trimming took 8 bases from V and 3 from J; bases not matched to a gene: 2. This receptor was obtained from an adult in good health. The chain couples TRBV7-6 to TRBJ1-2; TRBD1 matches 8 bases. The sample in question was peripheral blood, obtained on day 0 of AZD1222 vaccination. CDR3 nucleotides: TGTGCCAGCTCGACAGGGGACTATGGCTACACCTTC. This sequence encodes CASSTGDYGYTF.